This TCR beta chain is drawn from a study of T cells after yellow fever vaccination. The germline V and J ends were trimmed by 5 bases and 2 bases, with 11 bases remaining between them. The CDR3 is 14 residues long. Germline CDR1 SGHTA, CDR2 FQGNSA. General study results and limits: Bulk-population clonotypes that are abundant could appear as contaminants in FACS-sorted repertoires. Weaker overall, the secondary response nonetheless peaked faster (day 5 versus 15). Post-booster reappearance was seen for most primary-vaccination clones (just under 97% CD4, roughly 88% CD8).

From the 5' RACE reads, TCRdb called clonotypes with MiXCR, one entry per CDR3 protein. The repertoire consists of around 310,000 distinct CDR3 sequences, with approximately 3.9% occurring once and the leading ten covering about a quarter. This clonotype was seen ten or more times. What it recognizes is unknown. Sample: PBMCs, taken on the day of the yellow fever booster vaccination. The sequence derives from a man younger than 30 who received the YFV17D yellow fever vaccine. The chain uses TRBV7-2 and TRBJ2-3, with no clear D. CDR3 DNA: TGTGCCAGCAGCCGAGAACTGATCACAGATACGCAGTATTTT. This sequence encodes CASSRELITDTQYF.